The present TCR beta chain was sequenced within a study of blood T cells in healthy people across ages. Looked up from germline, CDR1 is SGHTA and CDR2 is FQGNSA. There are 9 residues in the CDR3. Between the trimmed V and J ends, which lost 7 bases and 8 bases, there was a span of 5 bases. On this clonotype: The antigen is unknown.

The second PCR ran roughly 7 to 12 cycles with a sample-barcoded 5' primer and J-beta primers. TCRdb redid the calling of the 5' RACE reads with MiXCR, one entry per CDR3 protein. The data show 1,300,000 or so distinct CDR3 sequences, roughly 59% seen once. Study results and limitations: Long-lived donors carried more naive CD4+ cells and greater diversity than aged donors.

This sequence joins TRBV7-2 and TRBJ1-2; D gene unclear. This receptor was identified in a man aged 18 to 30 in good health. The sequencing input was blood. As DNA, the CDR3 is TGTGCCAGCATCTTCGGCTACACCTTC. It is translated as CASIFGYTF.